The rows below give T cell receptor beta chains drawn from one sample of a study of blood T cell repertoires in COVID-19. TCRdb's copy holds only in-frame clones and misses some; the assay was immunoSEQ multiplex PCR. The sample has fewer than 200,000 clones, more than 80% seen once. The material sequenced was peripheral blood. These receptor sequences come from a woman older than 75 with COVID-19, enrolled during active disease. Each CDR3 is given with its conserved first and last residue. The D gene is left open where the match is weak. Where a row states a size, it is once, few, many or the class of an expanded clone; other rows omit it.

>TRBV12-3/TRBV12-4|-|TRBJ1-3|-
CASSDRFGNTIYF
TGTGCCAGCAGTGACAGGTTCGGAAACACCATATATTTT
>TRBV27|TRBD1|TRBJ1-6|-
CASSLRTGSYNSPLHF
TGTGCCAGCAGTCTACGGACAGGGTCCTATAATTCACCCCTCCACTTT
>TRBV19|-|TRBJ1-2|-
CASSRSSYGYTF
TGTGCCAGTAGTCGGTCTTCCTATGGCTACACCTTC
>TRBV19|-|TRBJ1-1|many
CASNARFPPAEAFF
TGTGCCAGCAACGCCCGGTTCCCCCCCGCTGAAGCTTTCTTT
>TRBV3-1/TRBV3-2|TRBD2|TRBJ2-3|few
CASSQLGLATDTQYF
TGTGCCAGCAGCCAACTTGGACTAGCGACAGATACGCAGTATTTT
>TRBV7-9|-|TRBJ1-2|-
CASSLTVLYGYTF
TGTGCCAGCAGCTTAACAGTCCTCTATGGCTACACCTTC
>TRBV19|-|TRBJ2-7|-
CASSNPGVSGEQYF
TGTGCCAGTAGTAATCCAGGGGTTTCGGGCGAGCAGTACTTC
>TRBV5-1|-|TRBJ1-1|-
CASRLTDTEAFF
TGCGCCAGCAGGCTCACAGACACTGAAGCTTTCTTT
>TRBV7-6|TRBD2|TRBJ2-7|-
CASSFSGNPREEQYF
TGTGCCAGCAGCTTTAGCGGGAACCCTCGGGAGGAGCAGTACTTC
>TRBV7-9|-|TRBJ2-1|-
CASSLGGLTYNEQFF
TGTGCCAGCAGCTTGGGCGGGTTAACCTACAATGAGCAGTTCTTC
>TRBV5-1|TRBD1|TRBJ2-1|-
CASSAIQGAVEQFF
TGCGCCAGCAGCGCGATACAGGGGGCAGTTGAGCAGTTCTTC
>TRBV5-5|TRBD1|TRBJ2-1|-
CASSPGTGFYNEQFF
TGTGCCAGCAGCCCCGGGACAGGCTTTTACAATGAGCAGTTCTTC
>TRBV4-1|-|TRBJ1-1|-
CASSQAGGRTEAFF
TGCGCCAGCAGCCAAGCCGGGGGGCGGACTGAAGCTTTCTTT
>TRBV13|TRBD2|TRBJ2-7|-
CASSLRGGLAYEQYF
TGTGCCAGCAGCTTAAGGGGAGGGCTGGCCTACGAGCAGTACTTC
>TRBV6-6|-|TRBJ2-2|-
CASSYRQGIGSGELFF
TGTGCCAGCAGTTACCGGCAGGGGATTGGCTCCGGGGAGCTGTTTTTT
>TRBV5-6|TRBD1|TRBJ2-7|-
CASSIDRGWGQYF
TGTGCCAGCAGCATTGACAGGGGTTGGGGGCAGTACTTC
>TRBV6-1|-|TRBJ2-1|-
CASSETLGAGHNEQFF
TGTGCCAGCAGTGAAACCCTAGGGGCGGGACACAATGAGCAGTTCTTC
>TRBV5-1|-|TRBJ1-3|-
CASTRDTSSGNTIYF
TGCGCCAGCACTCGGGACACAAGCTCTGGAAACACCATATATTTT
>TRBV2|-|TRBJ2-5|-
CASSDGLGETQYF
TGTGCCAGCAGTGACGGACTCGGCGAGACCCAGTACTTC
>TRBV5-4|-|TRBJ1-4|-
CASSLAGDEKLFF
TGTGCCAGCAGCTTGGCGGGAGATGAAAAACTGTTTTTT
>TRBV28|-|TRBJ2-3|-
CASRFLRWGRTDTQYF
TGTGCCAGCAGGTTTTTACGGTGGGGCCGCACAGATACGCAGTATTTT
>TRBV4-2|-|TRBJ2-2|few
CASSSRAGPGELFF
TGTGCCAGCAGTTCACGAGCGGGCCCCGGGGAGCTGTTTTTT
>TRBV6-2/TRBV6-3|-|TRBJ2-1|-
CASSYFVGGPTYNEQFF
TGTGCCAGCAGTTATTTCGTGGGGGGGCCGACCTACAATGAGCAGTTCTTC
>TRBV27|-|TRBJ1-1|-
CASSWGGVTEAFF
TGTGCCAGCAGTTGGGGGGGGGTGACTGAAGCTTTCTTT
>TRBV6-4|TRBD1|TRBJ1-6|-
CASSGTGNSPLHF
TGTGCCAGCAGTGGGACAGGGAATTCACCCCTCCACTTT
>TRBV7-9|-|TRBJ1-1|-
CASRPRTVNTEAFF
TGTGCCAGCAGACCCCGGACAGTGAACACTGAAGCTTTCTTT
>TRBV7-7|TRBD1|TRBJ2-4|-
CASSSPDREMENIQYF
TGTGCTAGCAGCTCTCCGGACAGGGAAATGGAAAACATTCAGTACTTC
>TRBV30|TRBD1|TRBJ2-2|-
CAWSGDRVTGELFF
TGTGCCTGGTCAGGGGACAGGGTCACCGGGGAGCTGTTTTTT
>TRBV11-2|TRBD1|TRBJ2-5|-
CASSLAGTEETQYF
TGTGCCAGCAGCTTAGCTGGGACAGAAGAGACCCAGTACTTC